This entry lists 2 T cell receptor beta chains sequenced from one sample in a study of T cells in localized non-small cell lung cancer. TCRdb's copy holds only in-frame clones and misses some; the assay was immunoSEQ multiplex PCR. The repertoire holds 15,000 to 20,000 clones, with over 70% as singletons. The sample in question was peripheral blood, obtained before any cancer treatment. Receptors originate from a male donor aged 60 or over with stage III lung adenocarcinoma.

The CDR3 protein is CASSPTTANEQFF. Here the CDR3 DNA reads TGTGCCAGCTCACCGACTACAGCGAATGAGCAGTTCTTC. This sequence joins TRBV18 and TRBJ2-1, with a tentative D call TRBD2 (5 bases). CDR3 length equals 13 residues. V was clipped by 3 bases and J by 7 bases, with 10 bases between them. Germline V gives CDR1 KGHSH, CDR2 LQKENI.

The CDR3 region is CASRQEQGSPLHF. DNA for the CDR3: TGTGCCAGCAGACAGGAACAGGGTTCACCCCTCCACTTT. The chain is built from TRBV6-5 and TRBJ1-6; perhaps TRBD1 as D (6 bases). Trimming took 6 bases from V and 9 from J, leaving 12 bases between them. The germline CDR1 and CDR2 sequences are MNHEY and SVGAGI. This CDR3 has 13 amino acids.